The next 15 T cell receptor beta chains were all read from a single sample in a study of siplizumab effects on memory and regulatory T cells. The table came from immunoSEQ multiplex PCR; TCRdb's copy has only in-frame clones and leaves some out. The sample contains 100,000 to 110,000 clones, approximately 91% of which appear only once. The sequencing input was CD4+ T cells sorted from blood. Receptors originate from a human donor in good health.

The chain carries TRBV7-9 and TRBJ2-7; maybe TRBD1 (6 bases). CDR3 size: 12 residues. CDR1 SEHNR and CDR2 FQNEAQ come from the germline V gene (reference sequence). The V end lost 5 bases, the J end lost 6 bases, and 11 bases lay between the germline ends. CDR3 DNA sequence: TGTGCCAGCAGCCAAACAGGGTTCGAGCAGTACTTC. It translates to CASSQTGFEQYF.

V is TRBV28 and J is TRBJ1-4, with TRBD1 as a possible D gene (6 bases). The CDR3 spans 14 residues. From germline, CDR1 is MDHEN and CDR2 SYDVKM. The V end was cut by 5 bases, the J end by 3 bases, with 10 bases between. The CDR3 DNA is TGTGCCAGCAGTATAGGGGGGCCTAATGAAAAACTGTTTTTT. It yields the protein CASSIGGPNEKLFF.

A few counts support this clone. Here the CDR3 reads CASSYKHPGSTEAFF. CDR3 DNA: TGTGCCAGCAGTTACAAACACCCGGGCAGCACTGAAGCTTTCTTT. The chain uses TRBV27 and TRBJ1-1; D not certain. V lost 4 bases, J lost 4 bases, and 16 bases lay in between. There are 15 residues in the CDR3. Germline assignment: CDR1 MNHEY and CDR2 SMNVEV (reference sequence).

This clone was detected only a few times. The rearrangement links TRBV6-5 to TRBJ1-6; tentative D call: TRBD1 (5 bases). This CDR3 has 13 residues. With 8 bases removed from V and 6 bases from J, the gap between germline ends came to 11 bases. The germline V gene has CDR1 MNHEY and CDR2 SVGAGI. CDR3 sequence: CASHGGGNSPLHF. CDR3 sequence (DNA): TGTGCCAGCCACGGGGGGGGTAATTCACCCCTCCACTTT.

The rearrangement links TRBV5-1 to TRBJ2-5; D may match TRBD1 or TRBD2 (5 bases each). This CDR3 has 16 amino acids. The V gene lost 3 bases and the J gene lost 1 base, with 16 bases spanning the gap. Looked up from germline, CDR1 is SGHRS and CDR2 is YFSETQ. Here the CDR3 DNA reads TGCGCCAGCAGCTGGGACCAGGGAAATGTCCAAGAGACCCAGTACTTC. This gives the protein CASSWDQGNVQETQYF.

This chain joins TRBV12-1 and TRBJ1-5; the table gives TRBD1 as D, unverified against the DNA. TRBV12-1 is noted as a pseudogene. There are 13 residues in the CDR3. This chain's CDR3 is CASSFPGNQPQHF. In DNA, the CDR3 is TGTGCCAGCAGCTTTCCAGGGAATCAGCCCCAGCATTTT.

V and J are TRBV2 and TRBJ2-5; D is possibly TRBD2 (5 bases). Germline V lookup: CDR1 SNHLY, CDR2 FYNNEI. Trimming stripped 8 bases from V and 7 bases from J, with 11 bases between. The CDR3 is 11 residues long. The CDR3, as DNA: TGTGCCAGCGGCGATCGGGGGACCCAGTACTTC. It encodes CASGDRGTQYF.

V usage is TRBV2 and J usage is TRBJ2-5; D might be TRBD2 (5 bases). Germline CDR1 and CDR2: SNHLY and FYNNEI. V was cut by 10 bases and J by 5 bases, with 17 bases left in between. The CDR3 spans 13 residues. The CDR3 protein is CATSDFLRETQYF. DNA of the CDR3: TGTGCCACCTCGGACTTTTTGAGGGAGACCCAGTACTTC.

The chain joins TRBV2 to TRBJ2-5; 11 nucleotides agree with TRBD2. This CDR3 region has 15 residues. After removal of 7 bases from V and 7 bases from J, the junction contained 11 bases not matched to a gene. Germline V gene data show CDR1 as SNHLY and CDR2 as FYNNEI. Written as DNA, the CDR3 is TGTGCCAGCAAACCTCTAGCGGGGGGATCGGGGACCCAGTACTTC. Protein product: CASKPLAGGSGTQYF. Full variable domain (missing parts from reference TRBV2 and TRBJ2-5): EPEVTQTPSHQVTQMGQEVILRCVPISNHLYFYWYRQILGQKVEFLVSFYNNEISEKSEIFDDQFSVERPDGSNFTLKIRSTKLEDSAMYFCASKPLAGGSGTQYFGPGTRLLVL.

The V and J genes are TRBV4-1 and TRBJ2-5; D ambiguous. Germline loops: CDR1 MGHRA, CDR2 YSYEKL. The ends were cut back, 3 bases at V and 7 bases at J, with 9 bases in the middle. The CDR3 loop spans 12 amino acids. The CDR3 sequence is CASSHPLGTQYF. The CDR3 DNA reads TGCGCCAGCAGCCACCCCTTAGGGACCCAGTACTTC.

The chain carries TRBV6-5 and TRBJ2-7; 7 bases match TRBD1. With 2 bases clipped from V and 7 bases from J, the junction kept 8 bases outside the gene matches. This CDR3 is 14 amino acids long. The germline V gene has CDR1 MNHEY and CDR2 SVGAGI. The CDR3 nucleotides read TGTGCCAGCAGTTACCTAGGGGGCCAGATGGAGCAGTACTTC. Amino acid sequence: CASSYLGGQMEQYF.

The CDR3 is CASSTPRTGSSYEQYF. For the CDR3, the DNA is TGTGCCAGTAGTACACCCCGGACAGGGAGCTCCTACGAGCAGTACTTC. The V gene is TRBV19, the J gene TRBJ2-7; TRBD1 matches 8 bases. Germline trimming cut 4 bases from V and 0 bases from J; bases unmatched to any gene: 8. CDR1 is LNHDA and CDR2 is SQIVND in the germline V gene (reference sequence). The CDR3 consists of 16 residues.

The V and J genes are TRBV4-1 and TRBJ2-6; no clear D. Germline-derived CDR1 and CDR2 are MGHRA and YSYEKL. The CDR3 has 16 amino acids. V gave up 1 base and J gave up 1 base, with 8 bases separating them. The CDR3: CASSQVSGSGANVLTF. In DNA form, the CDR3 reads TGCGCCAGCAGCCAAGTAAGTGGTTCTGGGGCCAACGTCCTGACTTTC.

The chain joins TRBV10-3 to TRBJ1-2; 8 bases fit TRBD1. The V segment lost 10 bases and the J segment 4 bases; nucleotides outside the gene matches: 8. The CDR3 runs 13 residues. Looked up from germline, CDR1 is ENHRY and CDR2 is SYGVKD. The CDR3 region has the DNA TGTGCCACAATGGACAGGGCTGCCTATGGCTACACCTTC. The encoded protein is CATMDRAAYGYTF.

The rearrangement joins TRBV2 to TRBJ2-3, with a tentative D call TRBD1 (5 bases). Trimming left V 5 bases short and J 3 bases short, with 9 bases between. This CDR3 comprises 13 residues. Germline loops: CDR1 SNHLY, CDR2 FYNNEI. CDR3 protein: CASSPQGTDTQYF. Written as DNA, the CDR3 is TGTGCCAGCAGTCCTCAGGGAACAGATACGCAGTATTTT.